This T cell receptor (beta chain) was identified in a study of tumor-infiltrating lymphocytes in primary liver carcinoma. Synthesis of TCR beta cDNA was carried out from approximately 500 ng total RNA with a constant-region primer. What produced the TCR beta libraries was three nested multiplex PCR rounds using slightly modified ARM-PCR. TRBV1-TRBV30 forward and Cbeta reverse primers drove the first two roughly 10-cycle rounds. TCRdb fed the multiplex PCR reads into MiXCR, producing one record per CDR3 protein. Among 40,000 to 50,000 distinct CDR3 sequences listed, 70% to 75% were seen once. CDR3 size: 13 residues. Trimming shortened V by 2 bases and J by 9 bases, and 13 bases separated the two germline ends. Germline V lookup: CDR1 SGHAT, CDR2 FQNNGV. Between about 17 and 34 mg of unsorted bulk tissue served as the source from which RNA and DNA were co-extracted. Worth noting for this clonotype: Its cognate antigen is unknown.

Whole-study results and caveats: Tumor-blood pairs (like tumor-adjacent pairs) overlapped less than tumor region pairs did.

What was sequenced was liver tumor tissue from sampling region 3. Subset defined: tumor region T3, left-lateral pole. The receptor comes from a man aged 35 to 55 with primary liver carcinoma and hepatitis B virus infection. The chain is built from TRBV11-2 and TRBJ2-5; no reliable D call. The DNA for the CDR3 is TGTGCCAGCAGCTTATCGCAAGCTGAGGCCCAGTACTTC. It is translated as CASSLSQAEAQYF.